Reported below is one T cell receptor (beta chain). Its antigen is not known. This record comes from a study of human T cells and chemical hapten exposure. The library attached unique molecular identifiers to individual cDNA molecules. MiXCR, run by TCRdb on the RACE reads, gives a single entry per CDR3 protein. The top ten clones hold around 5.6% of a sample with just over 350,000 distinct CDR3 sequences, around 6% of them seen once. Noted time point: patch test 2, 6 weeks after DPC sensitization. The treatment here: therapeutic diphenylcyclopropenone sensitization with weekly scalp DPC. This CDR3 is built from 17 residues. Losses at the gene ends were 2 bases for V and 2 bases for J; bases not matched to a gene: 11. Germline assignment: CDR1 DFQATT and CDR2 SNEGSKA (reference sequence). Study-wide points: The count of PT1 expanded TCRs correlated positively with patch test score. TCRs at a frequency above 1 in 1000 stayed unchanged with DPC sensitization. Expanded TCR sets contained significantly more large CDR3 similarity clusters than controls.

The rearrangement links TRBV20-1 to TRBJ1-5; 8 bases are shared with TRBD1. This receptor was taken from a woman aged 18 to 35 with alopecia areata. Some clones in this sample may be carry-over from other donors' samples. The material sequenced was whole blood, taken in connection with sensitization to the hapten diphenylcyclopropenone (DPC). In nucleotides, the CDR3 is TGCAGTGCTAGAACTACCTACAGGGGGGACGGCAATCAGCCCCAGCATTTT. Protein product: CSARTTYRGDGNQPQHF.